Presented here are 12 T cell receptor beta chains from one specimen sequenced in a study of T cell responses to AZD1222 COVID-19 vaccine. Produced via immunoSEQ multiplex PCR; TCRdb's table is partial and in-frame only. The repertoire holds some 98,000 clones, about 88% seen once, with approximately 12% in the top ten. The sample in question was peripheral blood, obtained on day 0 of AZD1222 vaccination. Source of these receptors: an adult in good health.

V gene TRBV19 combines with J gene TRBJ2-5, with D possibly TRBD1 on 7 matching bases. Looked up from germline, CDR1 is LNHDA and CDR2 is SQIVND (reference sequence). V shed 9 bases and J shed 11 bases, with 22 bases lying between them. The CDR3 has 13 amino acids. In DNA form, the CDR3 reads TGTGCCAGCAGGGGGGATTTCGGGGATTGGCAGTACTTC. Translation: CASRGDFGDWQYF.

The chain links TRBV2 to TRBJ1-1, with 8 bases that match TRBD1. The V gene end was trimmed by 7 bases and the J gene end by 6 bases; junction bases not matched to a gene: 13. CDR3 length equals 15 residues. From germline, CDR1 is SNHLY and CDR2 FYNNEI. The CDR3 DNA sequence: TGTGCCAGCATCCCCCTCCAGGGGGCTTGGTCTGAAGCTTTCTTT. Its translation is CASIPLQGAWSEAFF.

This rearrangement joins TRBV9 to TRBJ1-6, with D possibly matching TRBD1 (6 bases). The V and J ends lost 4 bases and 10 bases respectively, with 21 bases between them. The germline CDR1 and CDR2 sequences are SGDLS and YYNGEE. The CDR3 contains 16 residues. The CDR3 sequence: CASSQHGGGAESPLHF. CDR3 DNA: TGTGCCAGCAGCCAGCATGGGGGGGGCGCTGAATCACCCCTCCACTTT.

CDR3 residues: CASSESETQYF. As DNA, the CDR3 is TGCGCCAGCAGTGAGTCGGAGACCCAGTACTTC. The chain employs TRBV10-1 and TRBJ2-5; D gene unclear. The V gene lost 0 bases and the J gene lost 5 bases, with 1 base spanning the gap. This CDR3 has 11 residues. Per germline, CDR1 WNHNN and CDR2 SYGVQD (reference sequence).

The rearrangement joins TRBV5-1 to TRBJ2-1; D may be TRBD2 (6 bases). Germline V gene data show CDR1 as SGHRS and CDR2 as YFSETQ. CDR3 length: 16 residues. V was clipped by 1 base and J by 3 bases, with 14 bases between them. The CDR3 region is CASSLSRERNYNEQFF. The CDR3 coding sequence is TGCGCCAGCAGCTTGTCCCGGGAGAGAAACTACAATGAGCAGTTCTTC.

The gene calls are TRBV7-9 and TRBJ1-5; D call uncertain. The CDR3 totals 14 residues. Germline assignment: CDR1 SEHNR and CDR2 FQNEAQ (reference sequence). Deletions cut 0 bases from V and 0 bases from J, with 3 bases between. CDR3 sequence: CASSLANSNQPQHF. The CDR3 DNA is TGTGCCAGCAGCTTAGCCAATAGCAATCAGCCCCAGCATTTT.

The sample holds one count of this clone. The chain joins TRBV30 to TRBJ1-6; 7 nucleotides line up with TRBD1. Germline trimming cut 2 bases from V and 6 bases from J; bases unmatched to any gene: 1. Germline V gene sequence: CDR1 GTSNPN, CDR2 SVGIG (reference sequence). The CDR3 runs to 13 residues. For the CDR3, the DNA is TGTGCCTGGAGTTCAGGGGGTAATTCACCCCTCCACTTT. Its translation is CAWSSGGNSPLHF.

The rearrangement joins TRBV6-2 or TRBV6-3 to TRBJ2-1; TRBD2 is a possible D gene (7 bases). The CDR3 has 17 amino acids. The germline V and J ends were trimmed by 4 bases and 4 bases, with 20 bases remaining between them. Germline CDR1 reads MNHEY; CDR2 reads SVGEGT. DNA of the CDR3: TGTGCCAGCAGTTGGACGCGGGGGCCTGCCAAATACAATGAGCAGTTCTTC. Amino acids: CASSWTRGPAKYNEQFF.

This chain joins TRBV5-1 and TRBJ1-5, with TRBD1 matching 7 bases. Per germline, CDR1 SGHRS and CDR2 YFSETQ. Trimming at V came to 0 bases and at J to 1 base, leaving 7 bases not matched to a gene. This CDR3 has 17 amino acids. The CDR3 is CASSLVPSTGSNQPQHF. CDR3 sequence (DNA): TGCGCCAGCAGCTTGGTGCCCTCGACAGGGAGCAATCAGCCCCAGCATTTT.

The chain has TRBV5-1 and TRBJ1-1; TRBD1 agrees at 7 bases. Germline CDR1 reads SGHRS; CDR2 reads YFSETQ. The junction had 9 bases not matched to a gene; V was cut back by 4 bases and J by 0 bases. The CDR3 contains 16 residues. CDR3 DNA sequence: TGCGCCAGCAGCCCTTACTGGACAGGCCTGAACACTGAAGCTTTCTTT. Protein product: CASSPYWTGLNTEAFF.

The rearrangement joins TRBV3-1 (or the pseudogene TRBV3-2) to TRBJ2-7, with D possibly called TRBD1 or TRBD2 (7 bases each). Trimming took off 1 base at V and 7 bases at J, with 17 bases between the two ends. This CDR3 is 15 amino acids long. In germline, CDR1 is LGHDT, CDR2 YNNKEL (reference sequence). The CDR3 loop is CASSQGGGGSHEQYF. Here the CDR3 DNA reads TGTGCCAGCAGCCAAGGGGGAGGGGGCAGTCATGAGCAGTACTTC.

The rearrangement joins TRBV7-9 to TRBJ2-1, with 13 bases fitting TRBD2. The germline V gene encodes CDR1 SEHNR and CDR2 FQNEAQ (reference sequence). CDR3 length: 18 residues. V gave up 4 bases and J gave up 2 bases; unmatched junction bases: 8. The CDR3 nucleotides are TGTGCCAGCAGCTCTCGACTAGCGGGGGGCTCGACCTACAATGAGCAGTTCTTC. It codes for CASSSRLAGGSTYNEQFF.